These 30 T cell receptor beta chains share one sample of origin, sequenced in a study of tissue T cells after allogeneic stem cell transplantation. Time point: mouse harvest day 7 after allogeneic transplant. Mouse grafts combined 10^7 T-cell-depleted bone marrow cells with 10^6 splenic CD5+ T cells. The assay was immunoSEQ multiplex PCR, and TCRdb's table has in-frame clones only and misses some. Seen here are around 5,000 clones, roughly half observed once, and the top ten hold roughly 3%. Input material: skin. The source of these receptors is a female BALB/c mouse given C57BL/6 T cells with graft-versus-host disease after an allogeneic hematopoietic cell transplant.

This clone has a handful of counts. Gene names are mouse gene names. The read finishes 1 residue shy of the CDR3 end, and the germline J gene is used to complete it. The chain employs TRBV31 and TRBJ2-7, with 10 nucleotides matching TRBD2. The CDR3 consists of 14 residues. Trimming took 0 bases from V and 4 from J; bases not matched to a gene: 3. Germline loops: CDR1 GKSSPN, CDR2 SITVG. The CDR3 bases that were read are TGTGCCTGGAGTCTAGGACTGGGGGTTTATGAACAGTAC. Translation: CAWSLGLGVYEQY. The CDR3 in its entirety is CAWSLGLGVYEQYF.

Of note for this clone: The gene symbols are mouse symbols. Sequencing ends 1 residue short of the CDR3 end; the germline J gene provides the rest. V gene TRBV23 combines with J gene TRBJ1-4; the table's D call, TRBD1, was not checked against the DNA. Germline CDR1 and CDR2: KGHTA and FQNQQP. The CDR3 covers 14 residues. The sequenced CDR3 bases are TGCTCCAGCAGTCTCAGGGTTTCCAACGAAAGATTATTT. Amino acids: CSSSLRVSNERLF. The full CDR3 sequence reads CSSSLRVSNERLFF. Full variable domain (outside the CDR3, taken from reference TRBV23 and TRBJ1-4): DAAVTQKPRYLIKMKGQEAEMKCIPEKGHTAVFWYQQKQSKELKFLIYFQNQQPLDQIDMVKERFSAVCPSSSLCSLGIRTCEAEDSALYLCSSSLRVSNERLFFGHGTKLSVL.

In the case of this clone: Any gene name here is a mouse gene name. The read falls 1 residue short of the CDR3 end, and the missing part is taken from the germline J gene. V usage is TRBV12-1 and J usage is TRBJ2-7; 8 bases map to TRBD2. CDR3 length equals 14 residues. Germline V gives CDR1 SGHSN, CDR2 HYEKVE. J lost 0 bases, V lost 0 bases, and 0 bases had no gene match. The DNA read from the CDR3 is TGTGCCAGCTCTCTCTGGGGGGGCTCCTATGAACAGTAC. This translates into CASSLWGGSYEQY. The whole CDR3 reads CASSLWGGSYEQYF. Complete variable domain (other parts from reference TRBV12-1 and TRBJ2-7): DSGVVQSPRHIIKEKGGRSVLTCIPISGHSNVVWYQQTLGKELKFLIQHYEKVERDKGFLPSRFSVQQFDDYHSEMNMSALELEDSAMYFCASSLWGGSYEQYFGPGTRLTVL.

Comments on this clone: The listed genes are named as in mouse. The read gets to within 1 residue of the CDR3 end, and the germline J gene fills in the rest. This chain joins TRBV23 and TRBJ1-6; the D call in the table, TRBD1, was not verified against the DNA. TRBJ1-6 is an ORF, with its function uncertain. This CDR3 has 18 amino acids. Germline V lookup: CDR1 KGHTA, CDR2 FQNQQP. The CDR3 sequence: CSSSLSGQGGTYNSPLYF. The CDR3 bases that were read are TGCTCCAGCAGTCTTTCGGGACAGGGAGGTACCTATAATTCGCCCCTCTAC.

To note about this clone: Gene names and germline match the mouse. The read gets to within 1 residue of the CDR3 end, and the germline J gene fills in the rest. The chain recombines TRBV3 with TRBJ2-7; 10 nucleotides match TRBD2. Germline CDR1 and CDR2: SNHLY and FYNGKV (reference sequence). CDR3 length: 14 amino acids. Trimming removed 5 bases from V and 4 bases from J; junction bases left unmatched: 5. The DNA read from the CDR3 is TGTGCCAGCAGCCCCTGGGGGGGCGCATATGAACAGTAC. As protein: CASSPWGGAYEQY. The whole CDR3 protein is CASSPWGGAYEQYF.

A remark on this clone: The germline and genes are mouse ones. The sequenced part of the CDR3 DNA is TGCTCCAGCAGTCAATCCAGGGGGACCAACGAAAGATTATTT. Its translation is CSSSQSRGTNERLF. The complete CDR3 sequence is CSSSQSRGTNERLFF. The V gene is TRBV23, the J gene TRBJ1-4; the D segment call TRBD1 is taken from the table without a DNA check. The CDR3 end is not reached by the read, which stops 1 residue before it; the germline J gene fills it in. Germline values: CDR1 KGHTA, CDR2 FQNQQP. CDR3 size: 15 residues.

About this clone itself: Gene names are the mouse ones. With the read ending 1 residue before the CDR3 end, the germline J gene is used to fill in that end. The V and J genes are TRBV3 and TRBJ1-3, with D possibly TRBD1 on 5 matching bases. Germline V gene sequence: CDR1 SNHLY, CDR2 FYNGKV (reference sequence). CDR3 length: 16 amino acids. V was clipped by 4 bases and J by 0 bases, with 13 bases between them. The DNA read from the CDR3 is TGTGCCAGCAGCTGGGACGGTGCCTTTTCTGGAAATACGCTCTAT. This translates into CASSWDGAFSGNTLY. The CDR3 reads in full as CASSWDGAFSGNTLYF.

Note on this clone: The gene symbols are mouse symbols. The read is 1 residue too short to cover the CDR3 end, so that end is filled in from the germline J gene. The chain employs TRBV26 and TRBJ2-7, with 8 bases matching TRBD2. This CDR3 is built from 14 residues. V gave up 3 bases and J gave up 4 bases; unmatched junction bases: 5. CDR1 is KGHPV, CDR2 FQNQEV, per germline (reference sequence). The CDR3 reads CASSLALGGYEQYF. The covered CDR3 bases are TGTGCCAGCAGTCTAGCCCTGGGGGGTTATGAACAGTAC.

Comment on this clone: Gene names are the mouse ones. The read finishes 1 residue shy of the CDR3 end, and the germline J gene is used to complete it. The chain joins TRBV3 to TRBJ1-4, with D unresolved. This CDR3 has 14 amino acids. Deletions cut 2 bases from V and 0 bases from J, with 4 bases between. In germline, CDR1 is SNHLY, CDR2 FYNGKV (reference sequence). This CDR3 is CASSLQFSNERLFF. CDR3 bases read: TGTGCCAGCAGCTTACAATTTTCCAACGAAAGATTATTT.

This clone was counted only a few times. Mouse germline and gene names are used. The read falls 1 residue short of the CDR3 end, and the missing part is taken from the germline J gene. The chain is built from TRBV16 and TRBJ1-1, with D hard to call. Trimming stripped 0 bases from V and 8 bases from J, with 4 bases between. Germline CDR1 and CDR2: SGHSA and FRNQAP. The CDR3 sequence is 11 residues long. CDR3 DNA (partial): TGTGCAAGCAGCTTAGACAGTGAAGTCTTC. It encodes CASSLDSEVF. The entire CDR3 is CASSLDSEVFF.

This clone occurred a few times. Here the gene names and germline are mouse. The CDR3 loop is CGARRAANTGQLYF. The CDR3 bases that were read are TGTGGTGCTAGGAGGGCCGCAAACACCGGGCAGCTCTAC. The J gene is TRBJ2-2, the V gene TRBV20; no clear D. Coverage ceases 1 residue before the CDR3 finishes, and the germline J gene fills in the end. Looked up from germline, CDR1 is GFQATS and CDR2 is STVNSAI. The CDR3 length is 14 residues. V was trimmed by 2 bases and J by 0 bases, leaving 7 bases between them.

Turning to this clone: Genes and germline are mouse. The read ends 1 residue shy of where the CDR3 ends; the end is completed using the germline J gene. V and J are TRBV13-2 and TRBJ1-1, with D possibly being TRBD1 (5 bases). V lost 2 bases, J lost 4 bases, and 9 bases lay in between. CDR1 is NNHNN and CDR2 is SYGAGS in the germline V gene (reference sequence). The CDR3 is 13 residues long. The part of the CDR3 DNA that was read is TGTGCCAGCGGTGAGGGGGGTGGCACAGAAGTCTTC. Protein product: CASGEGGGTEVF. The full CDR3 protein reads CASGEGGGTEVFF.

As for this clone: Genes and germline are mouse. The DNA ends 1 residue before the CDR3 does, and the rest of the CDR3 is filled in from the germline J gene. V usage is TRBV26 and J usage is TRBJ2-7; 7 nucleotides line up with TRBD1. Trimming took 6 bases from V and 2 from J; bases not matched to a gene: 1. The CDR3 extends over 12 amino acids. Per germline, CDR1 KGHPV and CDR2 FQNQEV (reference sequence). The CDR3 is CASSGTAYEQYF. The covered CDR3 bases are TGTGCCAGCAGCGGGACAGCCTATGAACAGTAC.

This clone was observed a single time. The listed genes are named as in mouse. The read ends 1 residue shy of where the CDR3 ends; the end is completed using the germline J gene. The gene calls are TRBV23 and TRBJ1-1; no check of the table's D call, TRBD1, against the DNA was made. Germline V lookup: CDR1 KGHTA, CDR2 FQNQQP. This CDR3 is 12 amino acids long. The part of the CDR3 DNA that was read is TGCTCCAGCAGCCTCGGACAAACAGAAGTCTTC. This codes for CSSSLGQTEVF. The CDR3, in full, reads CSSSLGQTEVFF.

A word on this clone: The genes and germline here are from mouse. CDR3 protein: CASSRDTSYEQYF. Incomplete CDR3 DNA: TGTGCCAGCAGCCGGGACACATCCTATGAACAGTAC. The chain joins TRBV2 to TRBJ2-7, with a possible D match to TRBD1 (6 bases). The missing CDR3 end, 1 residue past where the read stops, is filled in from the germline J gene. The CDR3 extends over 13 amino acids. V was shortened by 4 bases and J by 1 base, with 8 bases between the two germline ends. Germline V lookup: CDR1 LGHNA, CDR2 YSYQKL.

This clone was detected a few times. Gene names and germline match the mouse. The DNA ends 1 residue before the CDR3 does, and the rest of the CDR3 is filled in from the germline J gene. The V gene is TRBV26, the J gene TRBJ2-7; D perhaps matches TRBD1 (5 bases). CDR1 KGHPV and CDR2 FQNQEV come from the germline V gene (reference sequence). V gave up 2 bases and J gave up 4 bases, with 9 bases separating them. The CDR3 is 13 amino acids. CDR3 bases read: TGTGCCAGCAGTCTGAAGGGGTCTTATGAACAGTAC. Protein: CASSLKGSYEQY. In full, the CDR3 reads CASSLKGSYEQYF.

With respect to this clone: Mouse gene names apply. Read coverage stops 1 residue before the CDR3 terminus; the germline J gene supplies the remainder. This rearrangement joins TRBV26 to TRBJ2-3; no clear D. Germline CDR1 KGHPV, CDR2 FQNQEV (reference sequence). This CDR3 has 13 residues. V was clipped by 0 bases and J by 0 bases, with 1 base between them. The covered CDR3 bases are TGTGCCAGCAGTCTGTCGAGTGCAGAAACGCTGTAT. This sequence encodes CASSLSSAETLY. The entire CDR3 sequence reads CASSLSSAETLYF. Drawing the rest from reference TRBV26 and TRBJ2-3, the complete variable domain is NSKVIQTPRYLVKGQGQKAKMRCIPEKGHPVVFWYQQNKNNEFKFLINFQNQEVLQQIDMTEKRFSAECPSNSPCSLEIQSSEAGDSALYLCASSLSSAETLYFGSGTRLTVL.

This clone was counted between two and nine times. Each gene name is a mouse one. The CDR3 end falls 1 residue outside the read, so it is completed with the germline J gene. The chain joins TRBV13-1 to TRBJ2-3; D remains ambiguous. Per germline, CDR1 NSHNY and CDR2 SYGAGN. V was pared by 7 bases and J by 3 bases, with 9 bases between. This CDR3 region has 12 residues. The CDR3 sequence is CASSSRAETLYF. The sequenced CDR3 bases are TGTGCCAGCTCCTCCCGGGCAGAAACGCTGTAT.

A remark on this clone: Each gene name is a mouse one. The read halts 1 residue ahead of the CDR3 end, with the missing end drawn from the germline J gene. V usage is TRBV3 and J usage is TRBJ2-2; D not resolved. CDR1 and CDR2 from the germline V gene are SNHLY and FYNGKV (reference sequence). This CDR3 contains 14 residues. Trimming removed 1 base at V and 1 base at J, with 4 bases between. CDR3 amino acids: CASSLGGNTGQLYF. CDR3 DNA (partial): TGTGCCAGCAGCTTAGGGGGAAACACCGGGCAGCTCTAC.

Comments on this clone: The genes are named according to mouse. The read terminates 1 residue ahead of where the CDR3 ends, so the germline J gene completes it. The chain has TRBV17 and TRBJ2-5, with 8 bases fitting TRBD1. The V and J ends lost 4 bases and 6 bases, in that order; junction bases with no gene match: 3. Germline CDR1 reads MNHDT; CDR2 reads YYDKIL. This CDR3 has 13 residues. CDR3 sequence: CASSTGGIDTQYF. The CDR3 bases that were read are TGTGCTAGCAGTACAGGGGGCATCGACACCCAGTAC.

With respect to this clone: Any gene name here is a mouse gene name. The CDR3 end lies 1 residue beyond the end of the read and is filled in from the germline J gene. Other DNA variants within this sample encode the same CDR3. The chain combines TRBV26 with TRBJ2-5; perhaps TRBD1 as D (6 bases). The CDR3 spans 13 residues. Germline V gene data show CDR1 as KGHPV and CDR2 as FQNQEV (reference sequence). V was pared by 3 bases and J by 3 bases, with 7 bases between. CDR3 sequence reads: CASSLGTQDTQYF. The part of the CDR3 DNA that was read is TGTGCCAGCAGTCTAGGGACACAAGACACCCAGTAC. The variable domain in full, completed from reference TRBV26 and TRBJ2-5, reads NSKVIQTPRYLVKGQGQKAKMRCIPEKGHPVVFWYQQNKNNEFKFLINFQNQEVLQQIDMTEKRFSAECPSNSPCSLEIQSSEAGDSALYLCASSLGTQDTQYFGPGTRLLVL.

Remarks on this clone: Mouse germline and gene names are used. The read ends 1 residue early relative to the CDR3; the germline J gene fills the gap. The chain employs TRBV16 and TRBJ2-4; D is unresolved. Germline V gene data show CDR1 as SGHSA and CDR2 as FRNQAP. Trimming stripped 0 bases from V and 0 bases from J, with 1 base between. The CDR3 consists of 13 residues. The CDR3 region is CASSLESQNTLYF. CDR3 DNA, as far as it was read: TGTGCAAGCAGCTTAGAAAGTCAAAACACCTTGTAC.

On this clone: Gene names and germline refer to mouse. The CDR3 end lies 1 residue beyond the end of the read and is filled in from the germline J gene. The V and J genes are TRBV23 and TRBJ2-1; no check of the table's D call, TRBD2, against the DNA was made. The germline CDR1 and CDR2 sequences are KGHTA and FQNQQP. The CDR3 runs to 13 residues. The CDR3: CSSSGDWGAEQFF. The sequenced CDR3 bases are TGCTCCAGCAGTGGGGACTGGGGTGCTGAGCAGTTC.

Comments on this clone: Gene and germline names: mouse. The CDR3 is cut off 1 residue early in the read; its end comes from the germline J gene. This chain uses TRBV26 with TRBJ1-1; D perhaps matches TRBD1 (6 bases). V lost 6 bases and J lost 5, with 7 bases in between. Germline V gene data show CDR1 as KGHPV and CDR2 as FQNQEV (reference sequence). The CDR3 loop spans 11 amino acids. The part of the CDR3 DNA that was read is TGTGCCAGCAGGGGACAAACAGAAGTCTTC. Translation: CASRGQTEVF. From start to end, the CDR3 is CASRGQTEVFF. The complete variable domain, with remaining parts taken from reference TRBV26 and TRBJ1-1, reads NSKVIQTPRYLVKGQGQKAKMRCIPEKGHPVVFWYQQNKNNEFKFLINFQNQEVLQQIDMTEKRFSAECPSNSPCSLEIQSSEAGDSALYLCASRGQTEVFFGKGTRLTVV.

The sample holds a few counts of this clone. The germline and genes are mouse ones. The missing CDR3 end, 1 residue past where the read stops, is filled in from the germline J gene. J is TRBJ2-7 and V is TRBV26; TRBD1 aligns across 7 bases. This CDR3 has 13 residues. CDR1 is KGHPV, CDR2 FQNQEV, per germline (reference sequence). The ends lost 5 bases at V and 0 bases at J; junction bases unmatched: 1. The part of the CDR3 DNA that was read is TGTGCCAGCAGTTGGGACAGCTCCTATGAACAGTAC. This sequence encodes CASSWDSSYEQY. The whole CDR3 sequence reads CASSWDSSYEQYF.

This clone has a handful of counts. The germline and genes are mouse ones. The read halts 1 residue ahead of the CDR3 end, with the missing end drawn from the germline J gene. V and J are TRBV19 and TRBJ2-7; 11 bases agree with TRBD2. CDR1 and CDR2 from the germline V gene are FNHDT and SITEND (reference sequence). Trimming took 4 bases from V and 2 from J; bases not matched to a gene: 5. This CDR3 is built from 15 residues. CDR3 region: CASSHGLGGPYEQYF. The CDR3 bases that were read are TGTGCCAGCAGTCACGGACTGGGGGGTCCCTATGAACAGTAC.

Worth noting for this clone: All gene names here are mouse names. CDR3 bases read: TGTGCCAGCTCTCGACAGGGGGCAAACGAAAGATTATTT. Its protein product is CASSRQGANERLF. The CDR3 as a whole reads CASSRQGANERLFF. The V call is TRBV12-2, the J call TRBJ1-4, with 10 bases identical to TRBD1. The CDR3 goes on 1 residue after the read ends, and that part is filled in from the germline J gene. This CDR3 has 14 residues. The trim removed 2 bases at V and 5 bases at J, leaving 1 base unmatched. Germline loops: CDR1 SGHLS, CDR2 HYDKME.

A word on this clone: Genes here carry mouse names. The sequenced part of the CDR3 DNA is TGTGCAAGCAGCCCCGGGACAGGGGGCGGTGCAGAAACGCTGTAT. Encoded protein: CASSPGTGGGAETLY. The whole CDR3 sequence is CASSPGTGGGAETLYF. J is TRBJ2-3 and V is TRBV16; 12 nucleotides agree with TRBD1. Read sequence stops 1 residue before the CDR3 end, and the germline J gene provides the missing end. The junction had 4 bases not matched to a gene; V was cut back by 5 bases and J by 1 base. This CDR3 comprises 16 residues. Germline V gene data show CDR1 as SGHSA and CDR2 as FRNQAP.

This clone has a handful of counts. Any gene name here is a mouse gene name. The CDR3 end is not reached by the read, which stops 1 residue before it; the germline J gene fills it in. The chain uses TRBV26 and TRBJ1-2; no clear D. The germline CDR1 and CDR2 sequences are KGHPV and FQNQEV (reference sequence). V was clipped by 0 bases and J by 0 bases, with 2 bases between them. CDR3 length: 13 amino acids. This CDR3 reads CASSLSPNSDYTF. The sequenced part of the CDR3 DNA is TGTGCCAGCAGTCTGTCACCAAACTCCGACTACACC.

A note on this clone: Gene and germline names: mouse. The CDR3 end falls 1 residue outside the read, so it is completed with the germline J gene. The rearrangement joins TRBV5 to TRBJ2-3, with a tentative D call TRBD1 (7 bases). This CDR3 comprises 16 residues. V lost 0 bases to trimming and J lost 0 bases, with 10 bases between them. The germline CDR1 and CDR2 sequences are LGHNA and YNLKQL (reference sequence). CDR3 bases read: TGTGCCAGCAGCCAAGAGAGGGGGCGGAGTGCAGAAACGCTGTAT. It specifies CASSQERGRSAETLY. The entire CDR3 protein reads CASSQERGRSAETLYF.